The 28 T cell receptor beta chains reported below all come from one sample, sequenced in a study of T cells in localized non-small cell lung cancer. The method was immunoSEQ multiplex PCR; TCRdb's version includes in-frame clones alone and lacks a portion of them. Of 90,000 or so clones listed, over 80% are singletons. Here the sequenced sample was peripheral blood, taken before any cancer treatment. Source of these receptors: a man aged 40 to 75 with stage I squamous cell lung carcinoma.

This clone has just a few counts. The germline gene is not matched at one end of the junction; a read error may be the cause. The chain recombines TRBV11-2 with TRBJ2-2; maybe TRBD1 (6 bases). The germline gives CDR1 SGHAT, CDR2 FQNNGV. The CDR3 has 16 amino acids. In nucleotides, the CDR3 is TGTGCCAGCAGCCTAGAAGCAGGGGCGAACACCGGGGAGCTGTTTTTT. Its protein is CASSLEAGANTGELFF.

This chain joins TRBV6-1 and TRBJ2-7; 8 bases are shared with TRBD1. V shed 1 base and J 3 bases; nucleotides not matched to a gene: 2. The CDR3 is 14 amino acids. CDR1 and CDR2 from the germline V gene are MNHNS and SASEGT. CDR3 residues: CASSEGTGNYEQYF. In DNA form, the CDR3 reads TGTGCCAGCAGTGAAGGGACAGGGAACTACGAGCAGTACTTC.

The rearrangement links TRBV4-3 to TRBJ2-2; 8 bases map to TRBD1. Per the germline V gene, CDR1 is LGHNA and CDR2 is YSLEER. V shed 0 bases and J 4 bases; nucleotides not matched to a gene: 1. This CDR3 is 15 amino acids long. The CDR3 loop is CASSQDRGRTGELFF. As DNA, the CDR3 is TGCGCCAGCAGCCAAGACAGGGGGCGCACCGGGGAGCTGTTTTTT.

The CDR3 region has the DNA TGCGCCAGCAGCTTATACAACTCAGGGGGCATGTGGTTCTTC. Its protein is CASSLYNSGGMWFF. This chain connects TRBV5-1 to TRBJ2-1; 8 bases align to TRBD1. Germline V gene data show CDR1 as SGHRS and CDR2 as YFSETQ. The CDR3 consists of 14 residues. The V and J ends lost 2 bases and 15 bases, in that order; junction bases with no gene match: 13. Drawing the rest from reference TRBV5-1 and TRBJ2-1, the complete variable domain is KAGVTQTPRYLIKTRGQQVTLSCSPISGHRSVSWYQQTPGQGLQFLFEYFSETQRNKGNFPGRFSGRQFSNSRSEMNVSTLELGDSALYLCASSLYNSGGMWFFGPGTRLTVL.

The V gene is TRBV30, the J gene TRBJ1-5, with no clear D. The V gene's germline CDR1 is GTSNPN and CDR2 SVGIG (reference sequence). The V and J ends lost 1 base and 0 bases respectively, with 10 bases between them. This CDR3 is 15 amino acids long. The DNA of the CDR3 is TGTGCCTGGAGTGAGAGCTTCTATAGCAATCAGCCCCAGCATTTT. Protein product: CAWSESFYSNQPQHF.

A remark on this clone: A junction end diverges from the germline sequence, so it may reflect a read error. The V and J genes are TRBV6-6 and TRBJ1-1, with D unclear. Germline V CDR1 and CDR2: MNHNY, SVGAGI (reference sequence). This CDR3 has 11 residues. CDR3: CASSYSGSFSF. The CDR3 DNA reads TGTGCCAGCAGTTACTCCGGCTCTTTCTCCTTT.

The gene calls are TRBV6-5 and TRBJ2-5, with TRBD1 as a possible D gene (5 bases). V lost 5 bases, J lost 2 bases, and 9 bases lay in between. The length of the CDR3 is 13 residues. Germline values: CDR1 MNHEY, CDR2 SVGAGI. This chain's CDR3 is CASSRTLQETQYF. In DNA, the CDR3 is TGTGCCAGCAGTCGGACATTACAAGAGACCCAGTACTTC.

The gene calls are TRBV18 and TRBJ2-1, with TRBD1 matching over 10 bases. The CDR3 has 16 amino acids. J gave up 8 bases and V 4 bases, and 11 bases lay outside the gene matches. Germline lookup yields CDR1 KGHSH and CDR2 LQKENI. The CDR3 nucleotides are TGTGCCAGCTCACTCCCCGGGACAGGGGTCAAGGATGAGCAGTTCTTC. It codes for CASSLPGTGVKDEQFF.

This clone was detected only once. The chain employs TRBV6-1 and TRBJ1-5, with 12 bases fitting TRBD1. CDR1 and CDR2 (germline): MNHNS, SASEGT. V lost 3 bases, J lost 5 bases, and 2 bases stayed unmatched. This CDR3 comprises 15 residues. CDR3 coding DNA: TGTGCCAGCAGTGACGGGACAGGGGGCTATCAGCCCCAGCATTTT. This codes for CASSDGTGGYQPQHF.

The V call is TRBV5-1, the J call TRBJ2-5; maybe TRBD1 (6 bases). The V end lost 0 bases, the J end lost 5 bases, and 14 bases lay between the germline ends. Germline V gene lookup returns CDR1 SGHRS and CDR2 YFSETQ. The CDR3 covers 15 residues. This CDR3 is CASSLGDTRPETQYF. The CDR3 nucleotides are TGCGCCAGCAGCTTGGGGGACACCCGACCGGAGACCCAGTACTTC.

The chain links TRBV6-1 to TRBJ2-1; D may be TRBD2 (5 bases). The CDR3 is made up of 13 amino acids. Germline CDR1 is MNHNS and CDR2 is SASEGT. The V end was cut by 5 bases, the J end by 4 bases, with 9 bases between. For the CDR3, the DNA is TGTGCCAGCAGTAGCGGTGTTTACAATGAGCAGTTCTTC. Translating it yields CASSSGVYNEQFF.

The chain employs TRBV6-1 and TRBJ1-1; weak D call: TRBD1 (5 bases). The CDR3 is made up of 14 amino acids. V was pared by 4 bases and J by 0 bases, with 9 bases between. Germline CDR1 is MNHNS and CDR2 is SASEGT. In DNA form, the CDR3 reads TGTGCCAGCAGTGTACACAGGATGAACACTGAAGCTTTCTTT. Its protein is CASSVHRMNTEAFF.

The chain joins TRBV4-1 to TRBJ1-6; 8 nucleotides agree with TRBD1. V was clipped by 3 bases and J by 8 bases; unmatched bases: 6. The CDR3 is 15 amino acids. Germline CDR1 reads MGHRA; CDR2 reads YSYEKL. CDR3 sequence: CASSQGQVGDSPLHF. The DNA of the CDR3 is TGCGCCAGCAGCCAGGGACAGGTCGGTGATTCACCCCTCCACTTT.

The V and J genes are TRBV28 and TRBJ1-5; 10 bases are a match to TRBD1. The germline gives CDR1 MDHEN, CDR2 SYDVKM. The CDR3 is 13 residues long. The junction had 3 bases not matched to a gene; V was cut back by 7 bases and J by 6 bases. CDR3 coding DNA: TGTGCCAGCAAGGGGACAGGGGTTCAGCCCCAGCATTTT. It codes for CASKGTGVQPQHF.

The chain has TRBV4-1 and TRBJ1-5; D unresolved. The CDR3 has 17 amino acids. The V gene's germline CDR1 is MGHRA and CDR2 YSYEKL. V was pared by 2 bases and J by 0 bases, with 14 bases between. The CDR3 region is CASSQMDGRYSNQPQHF. CDR3 sequence (DNA): TGCGCCAGCAGCCAAATGGACGGAAGATATAGCAATCAGCCCCAGCATTTT.

This sequence joins TRBV5-5 and TRBJ2-7, with D unresolved. Germline loops: CDR1 SGHKS, CDR2 YYEKEE (reference sequence). Between the trimmed V and J ends, which lost 1 base and 3 bases, there was a span of 5 bases. The CDR3 consists of 12 residues. For the CDR3, the DNA is TGTGCCAGCAGCTTGATGGGCTACGAGCAGTACTTC. It translates to CASSLMGYEQYF.

This clone was counted only a few times. Here the CDR3 reads CASSPPGTGTNYGYTF. The DNA of the CDR3 is TGTGCCAGCAGTCCTCCTGGGACAGGGACTAACTATGGCTACACCTTC. The V call is TRBV5-4, the J call TRBJ1-2; 9 bases line up with TRBD1. This CDR3 is 16 amino acids long. Germline V CDR1 and CDR2: SGHNT, YYREEE (reference sequence). V dropped 5 bases and J dropped 0; count of bases not matched to a gene: 8.

This clone has only a few counts. The chain combines TRBV28 with TRBJ1-2; 9 nucleotides align to TRBD1. The germline V gene has CDR1 MDHEN and CDR2 SYDVKM. There are 15 residues in the CDR3. V was pared by 6 bases and J by 4 bases, with 9 bases of the junction left unmatched. CDR3 sequence reads: CASRDGQGIVYGYTF. Written as DNA, the CDR3 is TGTGCCAGCAGGGATGGACAGGGGATTGTCTATGGCTACACCTTC.

Here the CDR3 reads CASTSTRGWGYTF. The CDR3 bases are TGTGCCAGCACCAGCACCCGGGGCTGGGGCTACACCTTC. The rearrangement joins TRBV2 to TRBJ1-2, with D perhaps TRBD1 (5 bases). The ends were cut back, 7 bases at V and 8 bases at J, with 17 bases in the middle. The CDR3 covers 13 residues. The V gene's germline CDR1 is SNHLY and CDR2 FYNNEI.

The chain employs TRBV6-5 and TRBJ2-1, with a tentative D call TRBD1 (6 bases). The CDR3 is 16 amino acids. Trimming pared 4 bases from V and 4 bases from J, leaving 17 bases between. Germline V lookup: CDR1 MNHEY, CDR2 SVGAGI. The DNA of the CDR3 is TGTGCCAGCAGTTTCCACCAGGGGTTAAGTTACAATGAGCAGTTCTTC. Translation: CASSFHQGLSYNEQFF.

This sequence joins TRBV6-5 and TRBJ1-1, with 7 bases aligning to TRBD1. This CDR3 spans 15 amino acids. Trimming took 6 bases from V and 10 from J; bases not matched to a gene: 17. Germline V gives CDR1 MNHEY, CDR2 SVGAGI. CDR3 nucleotides: TGTGCCAGCAGGCAAGACAGGGCCCTACTAGAGGGAGCTTTCTTT. This sequence encodes CASRQDRALLEGAFF.

A few counts support this clone. CDR3 protein: CASSYSGNDQPQHF. Here the CDR3 DNA reads TGTGCCAGCAGTTACTCGGGCAACGATCAGCCCCAGCATTTT. The chain employs TRBV6-6 and TRBJ1-5; D is ambiguous. The germline gives CDR1 MNHNY, CDR2 SVGAGI (reference sequence). The germline V and J ends were trimmed by 0 bases and 5 bases, with 8 bases remaining between them. The CDR3 spans 14 residues.

This chain joins TRBV27 and TRBJ2-7, with D possibly matching TRBD1 (8 bases). Germline assignment: CDR1 MNHEY and CDR2 SMNVEV (reference sequence). There are 15 residues in the CDR3. V was pared by 5 bases and J by 2 bases, with 16 bases between. The CDR3 sequence: CASSPTGGATYEQYF. CDR3 in DNA: TGTGCCAGCAGTCCAACAGGGGGGGCAACCTACGAGCAGTACTTC.

The genes are TRBV7-3 and TRBJ1-1, with 7 bases aligning to TRBD1. Germline V gene lookup returns CDR1 SGHTA and CDR2 FQGTGA. There are 15 residues in the CDR3. V lost 5 bases to trimming and J lost 5 bases; unmatched junction nucleotides: 11. The CDR3, as DNA: TGTGCCAGCAGCCCAACCCCTAGACAGGGAACTGAAGCTTTCTTT. As protein: CASSPTPRQGTEAFF.

The chain uses TRBV19 and TRBJ1-4; 7 bases are a match to TRBD1. V was clipped by 3 bases and J by 8 bases; unmatched bases: 6. Germline CDR1 is LNHDA and CDR2 is SQIVND (reference sequence). This CDR3 contains 14 residues. In DNA, the CDR3 is TGTGCCAGTAGTATTACGGACAGGAGCGAAAAACTGTTTTTT. Its translation is CASSITDRSEKLFF.

The rearrangement joins TRBV2 to TRBJ1-3, with D maybe TRBD1 (6 bases). This CDR3 comprises 15 residues. V dropped 0 bases and J dropped 4 bases, with 10 bases sitting between them. Germline V gives CDR1 SNHLY, CDR2 FYNNEI. This CDR3 reads CASSEAGGLGNTIYF. In DNA, the CDR3 is TGTGCCAGCAGTGAAGCTGGGGGCCTAGGAAACACCATATATTTT. The full variable domain, its missing parts supplied by reference TRBV2 and TRBJ1-3, is EPEVTQTPSHQVTQMGQEVILRCVPISNHLYFYWYRQILGQKVEFLVSFYNNEISEKSEIFDDQFSVERPDGSNFTLKIRSTKLEDSAMYFCASSEAGGLGNTIYFGEGSWLTVV.

The V and J genes are TRBV4-1 and TRBJ2-1, with TRBD1 matching over 8 bases. CDR3 size: 15 residues. Unmatched junction bases numbered 4, after V lost 2 bases and J lost 4 bases. Germline CDR1 and CDR2: MGHRA and YSYEKL. This chain's CDR3 is CASSQQGARYNEQFF. The CDR3 region has the DNA TGCGCCAGCAGCCAACAGGGGGCGCGGTACAATGAGCAGTTCTTC.

The genes are TRBV18 and TRBJ2-7, with D perhaps TRBD2 (5 bases). Germline-derived CDR1 and CDR2 are KGHSH and LQKENI. Trimming removed 1 base from V and 5 bases from J, with 12 bases in between. This CDR3 comprises 14 residues. CDR3 coding DNA: TGTGCCAGCTCACCACAGGAGGTCAGCCACGAGCAGTACTTC. Translated, it gives CASSPQEVSHEQYF.